The rows below give T cell receptor beta chains drawn from one sample of a study of identifying expanded T cells in peripheral blood. Sequencing was performed with immunoSEQ multiplex PCR; in TCRdb, only in-frame clones are kept and a portion is missing. The top ten clones hold around 6% of a sample with about 100,000 clones, around 85% of them seen once. Material: blood. The receptors here all came from a person aged 18 to 69 in good health. CDR3s include the opening cysteine and the closing phenylalanine or tryptophan.

j_call,cdr3_length,v_call,cdr3_aa
TRBJ2-1,15,TRBV7-2,CASSWGPLAKDEQFF
TRBJ1-2,12,TRBV7-2,CASSPTGYGYTF
TRBJ2-7,13,TRBV18,CASSPTGADEQYF
TRBJ2-7,15,TRBV4-1,CASSQDQIHLHEQYF
TRBJ1-1,12,TRBV30,CAWSRRNTEAFF
TRBJ2-5,14,TRBV5-4,CASSLGHSQETQYF
TRBJ2-7,12,TRBV28,CASTNSNYEQYF
TRBJ1-6,12,TRBV28,CASSRRPGDLHF
TRBJ1-5,20,TRBV6-1,CASSENAGDFLPLPNQPQHF
TRBJ2-5,14,TRBV9,CASSATGLGETQYF
TRBJ1-1,16,TRBV5-1,CASSFGEGGTNTEAFF
TRBJ1-6,16,TRBV5-4,CASSLVQGSNNSPLHF
TRBJ1-2,14,TRBV19,CASRAGVTEWGYTF
TRBJ1-4,15,TRBV9,CASSGRGGTNEKLFF
TRBJ2-7,14,TRBV4-3,CASSQKTGIYEQYF
TRBJ1-5,15,TRBV6-5,CASSVQGNGNQPQHF
TRBJ1-2,13,TRBV30,CAWSVLPLGGYTF
TRBJ1-4,15,TRBV30,CAWDRAGTGGEKLFF
TRBJ2-7,14,TRBV7-9,CASRPQITSYEQYF
TRBJ1-1,13,TRBV27,CASSLQGNTEAFF
TRBJ1-1,13,TRBV5-4,CASSSHRSPGAFF
TRBJ2-3,15,TRBV7-9,CATTLRGGSPDTQYF
TRBJ2-7,15,TRBV7-7,CASSSGLSSSYEQYF
TRBJ2-1,15,TRBV9,CASSAAGTDYNEQFF
TRBJ2-7,16,TRBV6-6,CASSYGSGPEGYEQYF
TRBJ1-1,15,TRBV27,CASSGWSGRNTEAFF
TRBJ2-2,14,TRBV4-3,CASSQIFDTGELFF
TRBJ2-3,15,TRBV5-4,CATQRDSRRGDTQYF
TRBJ2-4,16,TRBV14,CASSRLDGVAKNIQYF
TRBJ2-7,16,TRBV2,CASNFFYRSSSYEQYF
TRBJ2-7,17,TRBV6-1,CASSATEYRATYYEQYF
TRBJ1-2,18,TRBV11-2,CASSLDLGRGRFSYGYTF
TRBJ2-2,13,TRBV19,CASTLTGGRELFF
TRBJ2-1,15,TRBV19,CASSVQQGAYNEQFF
TRBJ1-1,17,TRBV7-9,CASSPSIGGAGRHEAFF
TRBJ2-5,17,TRBV10-3,CAISEARESSKRETQYF
TRBJ1-2,14,TRBV2,CASTRGVQDINYTF
TRBJ1-3,14,TRBV19,CASSIPGSGNTIYF
TRBJ1-2,18,TRBV4-1,CASSQDAARDFKVNGYTF
TRBJ2-1,18,TRBV5-1,CASSLVASGELTYNEQFF
TRBJ2-7,13,TRBV10-3,CAISETDSYEQYF
TRBJ1-2,14,TRBV7-9,CASSPGTGFYGYTF
TRBJ1-5,15,TRBV21-1,CASSGRDRANQPQHF
TRBJ1-2,13,TRBV5-4,CASRLGGNYGYTF
TRBJ2-2,15,TRBV11-3,CASSLGVDITGELFF
TRBJ2-3,19,TRBV11-2,CASSLGPLGQDKGTDTQYF
TRBJ1-4,16,TRBV28,CASSSRTAWVREKLFF
TRBJ2-7,15,TRBV4-3,CASSRGRDSSYEQYF
TRBJ2-1,13,TRBV7-2,CASSSLNYNEQFF
TRBJ1-6,16,TRBV18,CASSPTKTGVSSPLHF
TRBJ1-5,13,TRBV29-1,CSVEGGPNQPQHF